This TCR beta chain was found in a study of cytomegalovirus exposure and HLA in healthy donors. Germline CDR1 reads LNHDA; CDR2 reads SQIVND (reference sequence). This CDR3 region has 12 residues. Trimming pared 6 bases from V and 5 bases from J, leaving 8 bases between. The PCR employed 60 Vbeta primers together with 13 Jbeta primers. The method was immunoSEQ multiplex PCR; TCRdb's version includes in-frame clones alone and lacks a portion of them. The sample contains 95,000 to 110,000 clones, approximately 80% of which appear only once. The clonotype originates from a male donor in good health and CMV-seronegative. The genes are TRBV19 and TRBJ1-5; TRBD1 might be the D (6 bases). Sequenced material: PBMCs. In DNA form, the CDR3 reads TGTGCCAGTAGAGGACAGTATCAGCCCCAGCATTTT. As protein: CASRGQYQPQHF.